One sample yielded the 23 T cell receptor beta chains listed below, sequenced in a study of CD8 T cells in Susac syndrome. cDNA came from approximately 0.5 to 1 ug RNA primed by random hexamers. MiXCR, run by TCRdb on the immunoSEQ multiplex PCR reads, gives a single entry per CDR3 protein. The table includes approximately 150,000 distinct CDR3 sequences, 90% to 95% detected once. The sample consisted of CD4+ T cells from PBMCs. The receptors come from a human donor in good health.

The CDR3 region has the DNA TGTGCCAGCAGCTTAGCACAGGGCGGCGAGCAGTACTTC. Protein product: CASSLAQGGEQYF. The chain carries TRBV11-2 and TRBJ2-7; maybe TRBD1 (6 bases). The length of the CDR3 is 13 residues. The germline gives CDR1 SGHAT, CDR2 FQNNGV. V shed 1 base and J shed 6 bases, with 10 bases lying between them.

The V gene is TRBV20-1, the J gene TRBJ2-5; D call uncertain. Germline values: CDR1 DFQATT, CDR2 SNEGSKA (reference sequence). CDR3 length: 12 amino acids. V was shortened by 0 bases and J by 4 bases, with 6 bases between the two germline ends. The DNA for the CDR3 is TGCAGTGCTAGAGAAGACCCAGAGACCCAGTACTTC. This translates into CSAREDPETQYF.

This chain connects TRBV29-1 to TRBJ2-2; D unclear. Deletions cut 7 bases from V and 5 bases from J, with 14 bases between. Per the germline V gene, CDR1 is SQVTM and CDR2 is ANQGSEA. The CDR3 sequence is 13 residues long. The DNA for the CDR3 is TGCAGCGGAATAAAAGGGCGGACCGGGGAGCTGTTTTTT. Protein product: CSGIKGRTGELFF.

Here the CDR3 reads CASTNERAEQYF. The CDR3 DNA follows: TGTGCCAGCACCAATGAGAGAGCCGAGCAGTACTTC. V and J are TRBV7-6 and TRBJ2-7; no definite D call. The CDR3 contains 12 residues. Germline CDR1 reads SGHVS; CDR2 reads FNYEAQ. The V end lost 7 bases, the J end lost 6 bases, and 13 bases lay between the germline ends.

The rearrangement uses TRBV20-1 and TRBJ1-2; 7 bases map to TRBD1. The CDR3 covers 12 residues. The V gene end was trimmed by 2 bases and the J gene end by 8 bases; junction bases not matched to a gene: 5. Germline lookup yields CDR1 DFQATT and CDR2 SNEGSKA (reference sequence). The CDR3: CSARLGGWGYTF. CDR3 nucleotides: TGCAGTGCTAGACTAGGGGGCTGGGGCTACACCTTC.

V gene TRBV3-1 combines with J gene TRBJ1-2, with 7 bases fitting TRBD1. The CDR3 extends over 14 amino acids. V lost 3 bases to trimming and J lost 0 bases; unmatched junction nucleotides: 1. Germline V gene lookup returns CDR1 LGHDT and CDR2 YNNKEL (reference sequence). In DNA form, the CDR3 reads TGTGCCAGCAGCCAGGGACAGACTAACTATGGCTACACCTTC. This translates into CASSQGQTNYGYTF.

This rearrangement joins TRBV7-3 to TRBJ1-1, with D possibly matching TRBD1 (5 bases). The CDR3 runs to 15 residues. Per the germline V gene, CDR1 is SGHTA and CDR2 is FQGTGA. Trimming took off 2 bases at V and 1 base at J, with 11 bases between the two ends. The CDR3 here is CASSLLGEGNTEAFF. CDR3 bases: TGTGCCAGCAGCTTACTAGGGGAGGGGAACACTGAAGCTTTCTTT. The complete variable domain, with remaining parts taken from reference TRBV7-3 and TRBJ1-1, reads GAGVSQTPSNKVTEKGKYVELRCDPISGHTALYWYRQSLGQGPEFLIYFQGTGAADDSGLPNDRFFAVRPEGSVSTLKIQRTERGDSAVYLCASSLLGEGNTEAFFGQGTRLTVV.

V is TRBV5-6 and J is TRBJ1-1, with no clear D. Trimming cost V 0 bases and J 11 bases, with 11 bases left between them. Germline lookup yields CDR1 SGHDT and CDR2 YYEEEE. The CDR3 length is 12 residues. The CDR3 DNA follows: TGTGCCAGCAGCTTGGGTGCCTTTGGGGCTTTCTTT. This sequence encodes CASSLGAFGAFF.

As regards this clonotype: The junction departs from germline at one end; a sequencing error may be responsible. V and J are TRBV12-3 or TRBV12-4 and TRBJ1-5; D ambiguous. CDR3 size: 13 residues. CDR3 coding DNA: TGTGCCAACAGTTTAGGTAGCAATCAGCCCCAGCATTTT. Translated, it gives CANSLGSNQPQHF.

The chain has TRBV12-3 or TRBV12-4 and TRBJ2-5; the D gene could be TRBD1 or TRBD2 (5 bases each). This CDR3 spans 14 amino acids. Trimming left V 6 bases short and J 1 base short, with 12 bases between. The CDR3 is CASRLGVPQETQYF. Here the CDR3 DNA reads TGTGCCAGCAGGTTGGGGGTCCCCCAAGAGACCCAGTACTTC.

The chain combines TRBV7-3 with TRBJ2-5, with 8 bases aligning to TRBD2. The germline CDR1 and CDR2 sequences are SGHTA and FQGTGA. The CDR3 sequence is 14 residues long. Trimming removed 5 bases from V and 5 bases from J; junction bases left unmatched: 7. CDR3 protein: CASSVSGGRETQYF. In DNA, the CDR3 is TGTGCCAGCAGCGTATCGGGGGGGCGGGAGACCCAGTACTTC.

The chain joins TRBV11-2 to TRBJ1-4; TRBD1 might be the D (5 bases). Germline values: CDR1 SGHAT, CDR2 FQNNGV. The CDR3 runs 15 residues. The V and J ends lost 3 bases and 1 base respectively, with 9 bases between them. CDR3 sequence reads: CASSFGGGTNEKLFF. In DNA, the CDR3 is TGTGCCAGCAGCTTCGGGGGAGGAACTAATGAAAAACTGTTTTTT. Full variable domain (remainder filled in from reference TRBV11-2 and TRBJ1-4): EAGVAQSPRYKIIEKRQSVAFWCNPISGHATLYWYQQILGQGPKLLIQFQNNGVVDDSQLPKDRFSAERLKGVDSTLKIQPAKLEDSAVYLCASSFGGGTNEKLFFGSGTQLSVL.

J is TRBJ1-2 and V is TRBV4-1; 7 bases are shared with TRBD1. With 0 bases clipped from V and 5 bases from J, the junction kept 12 bases outside the gene matches. Germline V CDR1 and CDR2: MGHRA, YSYEKL. This CDR3 spans 17 amino acids. CDR3: CASSQDIGFAGGYGYTF. The DNA for the CDR3 is TGCGCCAGCAGCCAAGATATTGGGTTTGCAGGGGGATATGGCTACACCTTC.

The V gene is TRBV19, the J gene TRBJ1-2; maybe TRBD1 (6 bases). Germline V gene sequence: CDR1 LNHDA, CDR2 SQIVND (reference sequence). The CDR3 is made up of 13 amino acids. The V gene lost 7 bases and the J gene lost 4 bases, with 13 bases spanning the gap. CDR3 DNA sequence: TGTGCCAGTAATCTGGGGGCCTCCTATGGCTACACCTTC. Amino acid sequence: CASNLGASYGYTF.

This chain connects TRBV4-2 to TRBJ2-5; D gene ambiguous. Germline lookup yields CDR1 LGHNA and CDR2 YNFKEQ. This CDR3 comprises 13 residues. The V gene lost 1 base and the J gene lost 4 bases, with 7 bases spanning the gap. The CDR3 nucleotides are TGTGCCAGCAGCCAAGGGCCGGGAGAGACCCAGTACTTC. Protein product: CASSQGPGETQYF.

This chain connects TRBV20-1 to TRBJ2-1; tentative D call: TRBD2 (6 bases). CDR1 and CDR2 from the germline V gene are DFQATT and SNEGSKA (reference sequence). V lost 7 bases and J 0 bases, leaving 7 bases between the germline ends. The length of the CDR3 is 12 residues. The CDR3 reads CSVGGSYNEQFF. The CDR3 DNA is TGCAGTGTCGGGGGCTCCTACAATGAGCAGTTCTTC.

The V and J genes are TRBV5-1 and TRBJ2-1; D unresolved. Germline V gene sequence: CDR1 SGHRS, CDR2 YFSETQ. V lost 1 base and J lost 7, with 15 bases in between. The CDR3 has 15 amino acids. The CDR3 here is CASSLTGPLVNEQFF. In DNA, the CDR3 is TGCGCCAGCAGCTTGACCGGACCCCTGGTGAATGAGCAGTTCTTC.

The genes are TRBV6-5 and TRBJ1-5, with 7 bases fitting TRBD1. CDR3 length: 15 residues. V shed 6 bases and J 11 bases; nucleotides not matched to a gene: 16. Germline V gene lookup returns CDR1 MNHEY and CDR2 SVGAGI. The CDR3 protein is CASRRIGTEVRTQHF. Here the CDR3 DNA reads TGTGCCAGCAGGCGCATCGGGACAGAAGTTCGGACCCAGCATTTT.

The rearrangement uses TRBV20-1 and TRBJ2-2; D not certain. The CDR3 extends over 14 amino acids. V was clipped by 3 bases and J by 2 bases, with 10 bases between them. CDR1 is DFQATT and CDR2 is SNEGSKA in the germline V gene (reference sequence). CDR3 region: CSARGPLNTGELFF. In DNA form, the CDR3 reads TGCAGTGCTAGGGGCCCTCTAAACACCGGGGAGCTGTTTTTT.

The J gene is TRBJ1-6, the V gene TRBV7-9, with D perhaps matching TRBD1 (5 bases). Looked up from germline, CDR1 is SEHNR and CDR2 is FQNEAQ (reference sequence). The V end lost 11 bases, the J end lost 7 bases, and 12 bases lay between the germline ends. This CDR3 has 12 residues. This chain's CDR3 is CAGAEGNSPLHF. The CDR3 nucleotides read TGTGCCGGAGCGGAGGGGAATTCACCCCTCCACTTT.

This sequence joins TRBV6-5 and TRBJ1-5; D possibly corresponds to TRBD1 (5 bases). There are 14 residues in the CDR3. The germline gives CDR1 MNHEY, CDR2 SVGAGI. The germline V and J ends were trimmed by 6 bases and 0 bases, with 9 bases remaining between them. The CDR3 loop reads CASSRDSSNQPQHF. The CDR3 bases are TGTGCCAGCAGCCGAGACAGTAGCAATCAGCCCCAGCATTTT.

The V gene is TRBV2, the J gene TRBJ1-4; no clear D gene. Germline-derived CDR1 and CDR2 are SNHLY and FYNNEI. V gave up 2 bases and J gave up 8 bases, with 9 bases separating them. The CDR3 length is 13 residues. The CDR3 reads CASSESAVEKLFF. DNA of the CDR3: TGTGCCAGCAGTGAATCGGCCGTGGAAAAACTGTTTTTT.

This clonotype appeared a few times. One end of the junction is discordant with germline, which a read error may explain. V is TRBV4-1 and J is TRBJ1-5, with unresolved D. Germline V gene data show CDR1 as MGHRA and CDR2 as YSYEKL. The CDR3 has 14 amino acids. The CDR3 DNA reads TGTGCCAGCAGCCAAGCGGGGAGCAATCAGCCCCAGCATTTT. Translation gives CASSQAGSNQPQHF.